This T cell receptor beta chain was sequenced for a study of tumor T cells in aggressive B-cell lymphoma. The CDR3 extends over 14 amino acids. V dropped 3 bases and J dropped 3 bases, with 10 bases sitting between them. The germline V gene encodes CDR1 SGDLS and CDR2 YYNGEE. This table comes from immunoSEQ multiplex PCR, and its TCRdb copy is limited to in-frame clones, with some not included. Among about 11,000 clones listed, about 93% were seen once. The clonotype comes from an adult with diffuse large B cell lymphoma. The sequencing input was tumor tissue. The chain joins TRBV9 to TRBJ2-1, with no clear D. The CDR3: CASSESQIYNEQFF. CDR3 DNA: TGTGCCAGCAGCGAGTCACAGATCTACAATGAGCAGTTCTTC.